Included here is one TCR beta chain sequence, with context. These data originate in a study of blood T cell repertoires in COVID-19. About the research overall: From the United States, Italy and Spain came samples of acute and convalescent COVID-19. T cells, B-cell-depleted T cells, or PBMCs provided the cDNA or gDNA that served as material.

Germline CDR1 and CDR2: MGHDK and SYGVNS. V gave up 7 bases and J gave up 7 bases; unmatched junction bases: 4. The CDR3 is 12 residues long. Using immunoSEQ multiplex PCR, the repertoire was profiled, and TCRdb retains in-frame clones only, with some absent. Among 80,000 to 95,000 clones listed, 81% were seen once. The sequencing input was peripheral blood. This receptor was obtained from a man older than 75 with acute or convalescent COVID-19. The chain employs TRBV25-1 and TRBJ1-2; 9 bases are a match to TRBD1. The CDR3 sequence: CASTSGQGGYTF. The CDR3 DNA follows: TGTGCCAGCACCTCGGGACAGGGTGGCTACACCTTC.